These 3 T cell receptor beta chains came from one sample sequenced in a study of T cell changes during pregnancy in multiple sclerosis. Assay used: immunoSEQ multiplex PCR; TCRdb lists only in-frame clones, some missing. The data contain approximately 35,000 clones, over 80% of them singletons. Sequencing was carried out using PBMCs (not recorded whether the cells were cultured). The receptors were sampled from a female donor with multiple sclerosis, enrolled in a pregnancy study.

The CDR3 region has the DNA TGTGCCAGCAGCTTGGAATATTCCGGGGATGAGACCCAGTACTTC. It codes for CASSLEYSGDETQYF. J is TRBJ2-5 and V is TRBV5-4; possibly TRBD2 for D (5 bases). V lost 0 bases to trimming and J lost 5 bases, with 14 bases between them. The germline V gene has CDR1 SGHNT and CDR2 YYREEE (reference sequence). CDR3 size: 15 residues. Full variable domain (missing parts from reference TRBV5-4 and TRBJ2-5): ETGVTQSPTHLIKTRGQQVTLRCSSQSGHNTVSWYQQALGQGPQFIFQYYREEENGRGNFPPRFSGLQFPNYSSELNVNALELDDSALYLCASSLEYSGDETQYFGPGTRLLVL.

The J gene is TRBJ2-2, the V gene TRBV27; the match to TRBD2 covers 8 bases. V lost 8 bases, J lost 0 bases, and 5 bases stayed unmatched. This CDR3 region has 15 residues. Germline V gene sequence: CDR1 MNHEY, CDR2 SMNVEV (reference sequence). The CDR3 region has the DNA TGTGCCAGCGGAACGGGGGGGGCGAACACCGGGGAGCTGTTTTTT. It codes for CASGTGGANTGELFF.

The gene calls are TRBV29-1 and TRBJ2-7; the D gene could be TRBD1 or TRBD2 (6 bases each). This CDR3 is 13 amino acids long. V shed 4 bases and J shed 0 bases, with 10 bases lying between them. Germline lookup yields CDR1 SQVTM and CDR2 ANQGSEA. CDR3 protein: CSVAGAPSYEQYF. The CDR3 coding sequence is TGCAGCGTTGCGGGGGCCCCCTCCTACGAGCAGTACTTC.